This T cell receptor beta chain was sequenced in a study of T cells after posttransplantation cyclophosphamide (dated by TCRdb to 2016 to 2017). About the full investigation: The study tracked T cell repertoire reconstitution by TRB sequencing after myeloablative bone marrow transplantation using posttransplantation cyclophosphamide as GVHD prophylaxis. Antigen receptor sequencing covered samples from a few dozen PTCy-treated patients and some 15 of their related bone marrow donors. TRB sequencing was performed on blood from all 35 or so PTCy patients with 1-year posttransplant specimens. In 3 patients, TRB sequencing was also performed on up to roughly 3 more blood samples taken 2 to 5.2 years after transplant, and in 4 patients, pretransplant blood was also TRB-sequenced. Because TRA and TRB clonality correlated tightly in 9 samples, later TCR analyses were limited to TRB. Public TRB sequences were compared against a database of over 3,000 sequences linked to responses to pathogens, tumor antigens, self-antigens and alloantigens. Study-wide conclusions, independent of this receptor: Donor-recipient similarity was low at 1-2 months but rose over the first year, and later blood repertoires were often dominated by donor CD8+ memory clones. Across 45 patients, recipient CMV seropositivity and CMV reactivation were highly associated with TRB clonality; PTCy diversity was similar to CNI/methotrexate controls. The TRB repertoires of T cells infiltrating skin or the GI tract showed only limited overlap with the TRB repertoires found in blood.

Counted from cysteine to phenylalanine, this CDR3 has 14 amino acids. Only the CDR3 part of the read is kept: 42 bases, read in frame from the first base. V gives up 3 bases and J gives up 4 bases, and the segment between their germline ends measures 13 bases. Sequences KGHSH (CDR1) and LQKENI (CDR2) are obtained from the germline V gene. The treatment or condition label here, explained by the study, means: high-dose cyclophosphamide on days +3 and +4 as single-agent GVHD prophylaxis. Busulfan and fludarabine conditioning, a related or unrelated marrow graft, and cyclophosphamide on days +3 and +4 were given to PTCy patients. The PTCy-treated patients were drawn from a prospective, multi-institutional clinical trial. Peripheral blood and bone marrow mononuclear cells were isolated by Ficoll-Hypaque density centrifugation and were cryopreserved. Genomic DNA was used for TRB sequencing, which was performed with the immunoSEQ assay at survey resolution or with the hsTCRB kit. Per the authors' processing: Initial read processing used immunoSEQ software, and repertoire analyses used the LymphoSeq R package. Clonality was computed as 1 minus normalized Shannon entropy, and a Gini coefficient was also calculated for each TRB dataset. Phenotypes of unsorted samples were inferred by mapping TRB sequences from sorted subsets of the recipient or donor onto unsorted samples of the same recipient. The source is immuneACCESS, and TCRdb retained only in-frame sequences with V and J called. Part of the clones is not carried over; for the studies checked, unresolved V genes explain less than half of this, and the remainder is unexplained. V and J calls and clone size are as listed in that table; D and trimming were resolved from the DNA. Within this sample are about 10,000 clones, with about four fifths of them counted one time only. Jointly, the top ten make up over 12% of the sample.

Concerning this clone itself: Its antigen remains unidentified. The sample holds no much larger clone one base away, and base qualities are not on file.

The sequencing here drew on PBMCs, taken 1903 days after a stem cell transplant with posttransplant cyclophosphamide. This clonotype was sampled from a female patient in her thirties or forties who received an allogeneic stem cell transplant from a related donor, was CMV-positive, and had no GVHD. After a transplant, some T cells may be the graft donor's own cells. This receptor chain uses TRBV18 and TRBJ2-7, and the D gene may be TRBD1, 5 bases matching. The sequence in DNA is TGTGCCAGCTCACCTTATGCAGGGTTTTACGAGCAGTACTTC. Its protein reads: CASSPYAGFYEQYF.